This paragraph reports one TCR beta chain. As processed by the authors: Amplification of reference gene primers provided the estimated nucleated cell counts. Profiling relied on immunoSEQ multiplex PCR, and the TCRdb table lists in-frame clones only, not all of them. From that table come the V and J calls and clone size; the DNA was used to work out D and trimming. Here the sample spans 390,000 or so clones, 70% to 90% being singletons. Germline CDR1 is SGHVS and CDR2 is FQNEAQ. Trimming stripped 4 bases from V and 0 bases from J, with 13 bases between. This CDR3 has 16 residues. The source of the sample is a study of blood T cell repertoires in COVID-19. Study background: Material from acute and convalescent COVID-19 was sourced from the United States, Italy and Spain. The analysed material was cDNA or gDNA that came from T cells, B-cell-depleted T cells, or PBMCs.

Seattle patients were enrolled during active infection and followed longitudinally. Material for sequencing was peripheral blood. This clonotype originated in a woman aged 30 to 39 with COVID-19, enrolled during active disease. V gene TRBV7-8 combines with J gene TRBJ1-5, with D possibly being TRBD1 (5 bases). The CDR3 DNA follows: TGTGCCAGCAGCTACAGTGGGGGGTATAGCAATCAGCCCCAGCATTTT. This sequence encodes CASSYSGGYSNQPQHF.